A selection of T cell receptor beta chains follows, all from one sample in a study of technical replicates of blood from several donors. Method: immunoSEQ multiplex PCR; TCRdb's copy keeps in-frame clones and lacks some. This sample carries roughly 72,000 clones, approximately 96% of them seen once, and the ten largest clones take under 0.5%. Sample: T cells isolated from PBMCs. The receptors were sampled from a human donor in good health. The CDR3 runs from the conserved cysteine through the conserved F or W. Each record gives: J gene, clone size, V gene, D gene, CDR3 DNA, CDR3 protein. The D gene is left open where the match is weak. Size tells how often a clone was seen (once, few, many) or the class of an expanded clone, and some rows leave it out.

>TRBJ2-1|.|TRBV7-3|TRBD2
TGTGCCAGCAGCGTTTCTAGCGGGAGGTTATACAATGAGCAGTTCTTC
CASSVSSGRLYNEQFF
>TRBJ2-5|once|TRBV4-3|.
TGCGCCAGCAGCCAATTCCTAGGTTCCCAAGGGACCCAGTACTTC
CASSQFLGSQGTQYF
>TRBJ1-5|.|TRBV30|.
TGTGCCTGGAGCCCCCGGGGAAGCAATCAGCCCCAGCATTTT
CAWSPRGSNQPQHF
>TRBJ1-3|.|TRBV10-2|.
TGCGCCAGCAGTGACCTACAGACTGGAAACACCATATATTTT
CASSDLQTGNTIYF
>TRBJ2-3|.|TRBV5-4|TRBD2
TGTGCCAGCAGCTTGGCCGGGAGGTTTACAGATACGCAGTATTTT
CASSLAGRFTDTQYF
>TRBJ2-3|.|TRBV7-8|TRBD2
TGTGCCAGCAGAACTAGCGGGAGTCTCGCAGATACGCAGTATTTT
CASRTSGSLADTQYF
>TRBJ2-3|.|TRBV4-1|.
TGCGCCAGCAGCCAGGCCCCAGGGGATACGCAGTATTTT
CASSQAPGDTQYF
>TRBJ1-4|few|TRBV10-3|.
TGTGCCGCACGGGGATCTAATGAAAAACTGTTTTTT
CAARGSNEKLFF
>TRBJ2-7|.|TRBV19|TRBD1
TGTGCCAGTATCACCCCAGACCGGGACAGGGGGTTTTTACTCCCCTACGAGCAGTACTTC
CASITPDRDRGFLLPYEQYF
>TRBJ1-2|.|TRBV27|TRBD1
TGTGCCAGCAGACACAGGACAGGGCCTAACTATGGCTACACCTTC
CASRHRTGPNYGYTF
>TRBJ1-1|.|TRBV28|.
TGTGCCAGCAGTTCGTTGAGGTCGGCTGAAGCTTTCTTT
CASSSLRSAEAFF
>TRBJ2-7|.|TRBV6-5|TRBD2
TGTGCCAGCAGTTATGCGGGGGGCGCTCGGGAGCAGTACTTC
CASSYAGGAREQYF
>TRBJ1-1|.|TRBV5-6|.
TGTGCCAGCAGCTTGGAGGCGGGGTCAGGGGCTTTCTTT
CASSLEAGSGAFF
>TRBJ1-2|.|TRBV7-9|TRBD1
TGTGCCAGCAGCTTAGCTACAGGGGGCGTCTATGGCTACACCTTC
CASSLATGGVYGYTF
>TRBJ1-4|.|TRBV18|.
TGTGCCAGCTCTACACAGAATGAAAAACTGTTTTTT
CASSTQNEKLFF
>TRBJ2-7|.|TRBV7-9|TRBD1
TGTGCCAGCAGCTTAGACCCGGGACAGGGGCTCGACGAGCAGTACTTC
CASSLDPGQGLDEQYF
>TRBJ2-7|.|TRBV4-3|.
TGCGCCAGCAGCCAAGACTCCCCGAGGGGGAGGGTCTCCGAGCAGTACTTC
CASSQDSPRGRVSEQYF
>TRBJ2-5|.|TRBV6-6|TRBD1
TGTGCCAGCAGTTACGAGCCTACAGGGGTTCCAGAGACCCAGTACTTC
CASSYEPTGVPETQYF
>TRBJ2-7|.|TRBV29-1|.
TGCAGCGTTCTGACTCCCAGCTCCTACGAGCAGTACTTC
CSVLTPSSYEQYF
>TRBJ2-1|.|TRBV30|.
TGTGCCTGGAGTCAGGGGATGGGGGAGGGGGTCAATGAGCAGTTCTTC
CAWSQGMGEGVNEQFF
>TRBJ2-5|.|TRBV11-3|.
TGTGCCAGCAGCTGGGCGGTGGGGGCATTGAGGGAGACCCAGTACTTC
CASSWAVGALRETQYF
>TRBJ2-5|.|TRBV27|.
TGTGCCAGCAGTTTATCCTCTCGAGAGACCCAGTACTTC
CASSLSSRETQYF
>TRBJ2-3|.|TRBV10-1|TRBD2
TGCGCCAGCAGTGCGACTAGCGGGAGGGCCGGCACAGATACGCAGTATTTT
CASSATSGRAGTDTQYF
>TRBJ2-1|few|TRBV30|.
TGTGCCTGGACTTCCAGCGCTTCCTACAATGAGCAGTTCTTC
CAWTSSASYNEQFF
>TRBJ2-5|.|TRBV5-1|TRBD2
TGCGCCAGCAGCTTGGCGACACTAGCGGGACAGGAGACCCAGTACTTC
CASSLATLAGQETQYF
>TRBJ1-5|once|TRBV19|TRBD1
TGTGCCAGTAGCCCGGACAGGGGAAGTTGGCAGCCCCAGCATTTT
CASSPDRGSWQPQHF
>TRBJ2-7|.|TRBV5-4|.
TGTGCCAGCAGCTTGGACAGGTACCACGAGCAGTACTTC
CASSLDRYHEQYF